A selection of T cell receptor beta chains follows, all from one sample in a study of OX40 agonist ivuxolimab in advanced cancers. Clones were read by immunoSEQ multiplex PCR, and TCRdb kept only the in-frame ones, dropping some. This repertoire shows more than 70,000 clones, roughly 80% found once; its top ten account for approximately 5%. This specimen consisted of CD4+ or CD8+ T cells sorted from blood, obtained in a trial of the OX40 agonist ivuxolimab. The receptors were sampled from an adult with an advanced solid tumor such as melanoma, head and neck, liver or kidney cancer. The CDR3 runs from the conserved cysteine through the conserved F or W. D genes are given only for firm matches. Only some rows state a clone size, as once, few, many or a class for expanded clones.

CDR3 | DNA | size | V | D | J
CASSLTDLGAFF | TGTGCCAGCAGCTTGACAGACCTAGGAGCTTTCTTT | . | TRBV7-8 | . | TRBJ1-1
CASSLNEGRSNQPQHF | TGTGCCAGCAGCTTAAACGAGGGACGGAGCAATCAGCCCCAGCATTTT | few | TRBV7-8 | . | TRBJ1-5
CAWGGGQGTKSGYEQYF | TGTGCCTGGGGGGGAGGACAGGGTACTAAGAGTGGCTACGAGCAGTACTTC | . | TRBV30 | TRBD1 | TRBJ2-7
CASSERAGFYNSPLHF | TGTGCCAGCAGTGAAAGGGCAGGGTTTTATAATTCACCCCTCCACTTT | . | TRBV2 | . | TRBJ1-6
CASSWDGVNTEAFF | TGTGCCAGTAGCTGGGACGGAGTGAACACTGAAGCTTTCTTT | . | TRBV19 | . | TRBJ1-1
CASSAGGLRSYEQYF | TGTGCCAGCAGCGCGGGAGGACTGCGTTCCTACGAGCAGTACTTC | . | TRBV11-1 | TRBD2 | TRBJ2-7
CASSGLAGGLETQYF | TGTGCCAGCAGTGGCCTAGCGGGGGGGCTCGAGACCCAGTACTTC | . | TRBV2 | TRBD2 | TRBJ2-5
CASTYQAIPGNTGELFF | TGCGCCAGCACCTACCAAGCCATACCAGGGAACACCGGGGAGCTGTTTTTT | once | TRBV4-1 | . | TRBJ2-2
CASSIEGGRGSGELFF | TGTGCCAGTAGTATAGAAGGCGGCAGGGGGTCGGGGGAGCTGTTTTTT | . | TRBV19 | TRBD1 | TRBJ2-2
CASSFPGGLYNEQFF | TGTGCCAGCAGCTTCCCTGGCGGACTCTACAATGAGCAGTTCTTC | . | TRBV13 | . | TRBJ2-1
CASSVEGRNTIYF | TGTGCCAGCAGCGTAGAGGGAAGAAACACCATATATTTT | once | TRBV9 | . | TRBJ1-3
CASTLQGVRSYGYTF | TGTGCCAGTACCCTTCAGGGGGTACGCAGCTATGGCTACACCTTC | few | TRBV19 | TRBD1 | TRBJ1-2
CASSGGQAAWPQHF | TGTGCCAGCAGTGGGGGACAGGCGGCATGGCCCCAGCATTTT | . | TRBV6-1 | TRBD1 | TRBJ1-5
CASSFYWEGGYTF | TGCGCCAGCAGCTTTTATTGGGAGGGTGGCTACACCTTC | . | TRBV5-1 | . | TRBJ1-2
CASSQSGGMSWEQYF | TGTGCCAGCAGCCAAAGCGGGGGAATGAGTTGGGAGCAGTACTTC | once | TRBV14 | TRBD2 | TRBJ2-7
CASSLLVSGDTQYF | TGTGCCAGCAGCTTACTTGTATCAGGTGATACGCAGTATTTT | . | TRBV11-2 | . | TRBJ2-3
CASRAGLPPETQYF | TGTGCCAGCAGAGCGGGTCTCCCTCCAGAGACCCAGTACTTC | . | TRBV6-1 | . | TRBJ2-5
CASSTPGDEIDDEQFF | TGTGCCAGTAGCACACCCGGGGACGAAATTGATGATGAGCAGTTCTTC | . | TRBV19 | . | TRBJ2-1
CASSYSITGYEQYF | TGTGCCAGCAGTTACTCGATTACCGGCTACGAGCAGTACTTC | . | TRBV6-5 | . | TRBJ2-7
CAISDPLATEQFF | TGTGCCATCAGTGACCCACTAGCTACTGAGCAGTTCTTC | . | TRBV10-3 | . | TRBJ2-1
CASSQIILNEKLFF | TGCGCCAGCAGTCAAATTATTCTGAATGAAAAACTGTTTTTT | . | TRBV23-1 | . | TRBJ1-4
CASSEGVTEVNEKLFF | TGTGCCAGCAGTGAGGGCGTGACAGAAGTTAATGAAAAACTGTTTTTT | . | TRBV2 | . | TRBJ1-4
CAWSVEVVLRGRNYGYTF | TGTGCCTGGAGTGTAGAGGTGGTATTAAGGGGGCGCAACTATGGCTACACCTTC | few | TRBV30 | TRBD1 | TRBJ1-2
CASSQIGTNQPQHF | TGCGCCAGCAGCCAAATAGGGACCAATCAGCCCCAGCATTTT | . | TRBV4-1 | . | TRBJ1-5
CASGYTYEQYF | TGTGCCAGCGGGTACACCTACGAGCAGTACTTC | . | TRBV2 | . | TRBJ2-7
CASSPPWDPNNQPQHF | TGTGCCAGCTCACCACCGTGGGACCCGAACAATCAGCCCCAGCATTTT | . | TRBV18 | . | TRBJ1-5
CASSHPTGFGGLIEAFF | TGCGCCAGCAGCCATCCTACAGGATTTGGGGGGCTGATTGAAGCTTTCTTT | few | TRBV4-1 | . | TRBJ1-1
CARSLTDRRPYNEQFF | TGTGCCAGAAGCTTGACCGACAGACGGCCCTACAATGAGCAGTTCTTC | . | TRBV5-3 | . | TRBJ2-1
CASRPPVDSEEQYF | TGTGCCAGCAGACCCCCGGTGGATTCAGAAGAGCAGTACTTC | . | TRBV6-5 | . | TRBJ2-7
CASSQVSGKETQYF | TGTGCCAGCAGCCAGGTCAGTGGGAAAGAGACCCAGTACTTC | . | TRBV6-4 | . | TRBJ2-5
CASSAENRGEKLFF | TGCGCCAGCAGCGCGGAAAATAGGGGAGAAAAACTGTTTTTT | . | TRBV5-1 | . | TRBJ1-4
CASSLTPAIGQFF | TGCGCCAGCAGCTTAACTCCGGCAATTGGGCAGTTCTTC | few | TRBV5-1 | . | TRBJ2-1
CASSLWEGTEAFF | TGTGCCAGCAGCTTATGGGAGGGCACTGAAGCTTTCTTT | . | TRBV7-3 | . | TRBJ1-1
CASRDFDGYTF | TGTGCCAGCAGGGACTTTGATGGCTACACCTTC | . | TRBV6-5 | . | TRBJ1-2
CASSEGLGSGYTF | TGCGCCAGCAGTGAGGGTCTTGGGTCTGGCTACACCTTC | . | TRBV10-1 | . | TRBJ1-2
CASSPWTGFSYGYTF | TGTGCCAGCAGCCCGTGGACAGGATTTTCGTATGGCTACACCTTC | . | TRBV14 | TRBD1 | TRBJ1-2
CASSLGGDGTEAFF | TGTGCCAGCAGTTTAGGAGGGGATGGCACTGAAGCTTTCTTT | . | TRBV27 | . | TRBJ1-1
CASSNSAGARVDTQYF | TGCGCCAGCAGCAACTCAGCGGGAGCCAGAGTGGATACGCAGTATTTT | . | TRBV5-1 | TRBD2 | TRBJ2-3
CASGLAGVILETQYF | TGTGCCAGCGGGCTAGCGGGAGTAATACTTGAGACCCAGTACTTC | once | TRBV7-2 | TRBD2 | TRBJ2-5
CASSIEGLEQFF | TGTGCCAGTAGTATAGAAGGACTCGAGCAGTTCTTC | . | TRBV19 | . | TRBJ2-1
CASSHPGTNQPQHF | TGCGCCAGCAGCCATCCAGGCACCAATCAGCCCCAGCATTTT | . | TRBV4-1 | . | TRBJ1-5
CASSMPGTEAFF | TGTGCCAGTAGTATGCCCGGGACTGAAGCTTTCTTT | . | TRBV19 | . | TRBJ1-1
CASSSEGAGQPQHF | TGTGCCAGCAGCTCGGAGGGGGCAGGTCAGCCCCAGCATTTT | . | TRBV7-9 | TRBD1 | TRBJ1-5
CASSHNRKNTEAFF | TGTGCCAGCAGTCATAACAGAAAGAACACTGAAGCTTTCTTT | . | TRBV6-5 | . | TRBJ1-1
CASSLGRQGRGYEQYF | TGCGCCAGCAGCTTGGGTAGGCAGGGTCGGGGCTACGAGCAGTACTTC | . | TRBV5-1 | . | TRBJ2-7
CASRQGSNTEAFF | TGCGCCAGCAGACAGGGGTCGAACACTGAAGCTTTCTTT | . | TRBV5-1 | TRBD1 | TRBJ1-1
CASREEQYEQYF | TGTGCCAGCAGGGAGGAACAATACGAGCAGTACTTC | . | TRBV2 | . | TRBJ2-7
CASSESVTDTQYF | TGTGCCAGCAGTGAATCCGTTACGGATACGCAGTATTTT | . | TRBV6-4 | . | TRBJ2-3